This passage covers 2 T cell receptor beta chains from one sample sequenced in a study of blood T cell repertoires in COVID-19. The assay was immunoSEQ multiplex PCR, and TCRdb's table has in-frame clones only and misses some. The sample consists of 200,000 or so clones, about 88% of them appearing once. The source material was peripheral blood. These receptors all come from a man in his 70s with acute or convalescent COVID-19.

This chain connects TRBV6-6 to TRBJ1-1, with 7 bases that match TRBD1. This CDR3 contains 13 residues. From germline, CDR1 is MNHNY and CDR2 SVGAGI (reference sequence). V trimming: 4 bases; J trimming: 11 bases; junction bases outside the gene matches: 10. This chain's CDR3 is CASSSYQGVEAFF. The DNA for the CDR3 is TGTGCCAGCAGTTCCTACCAGGGGGTAGAGGCTTTCTTT.

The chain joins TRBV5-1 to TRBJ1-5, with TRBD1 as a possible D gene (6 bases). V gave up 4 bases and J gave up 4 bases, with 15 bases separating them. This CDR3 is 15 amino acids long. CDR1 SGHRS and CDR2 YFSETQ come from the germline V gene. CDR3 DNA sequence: TGCGCCAGCAGCGAGGGACATTTGGGGAATCAGCCCCAGCATTTT. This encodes CASSEGHLGNQPQHF. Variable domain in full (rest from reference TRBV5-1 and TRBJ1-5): KAGVTQTPRYLIKTRGQQVTLSCSPISGHRSVSWYQQTPGQGLQFLFEYFSETQRNKGNFPGRFSGRQFSNSRSEMNVSTLELGDSALYLCASSEGHLGNQPQHFGDGTRLSIL.